This T cell receptor beta chain was sequenced in a study of CD8 T cells in ankylosing spondylitis listed by TCRdb under 2017. In the study overall: T cell receptor beta repertoires were profiled in healthy donors and ankylosing spondylitis patients so that disease-linked TCR variants could be found. Peripheral blood was sampled, and synovial fluid was additionally collected from ankylosing spondylitis patients. In total, the full study cohort was made up of roughly 100 healthy donors and about two dozen ankylosing spondylitis patients. Results and caveats for the whole study, not just this receptor: Blood from ankylosing spondylitis patients appeared to be characterized by a TCR beta motif made up of several highly homologous amino acid variants. The disease-linked clones had a CD8+ phenotype and were found at relatively low frequencies in peripheral blood. Significant enrichment of the disease-linked clones was reported in matched synovial fluid samples from ankylosing spondylitis patients. Some motif variants had previously been reported in the synovial fluid and blood of reactive arthritis patients, which suggests shared mechanisms of disease initiation.

This clonotype was seen a handful of times. The antigen this receptor binds is unknown. Per-nucleotide qualities are absent, and no much larger clonotype sits a single base away. Germline trimming amounts to 5 bases on V and 5 bases on J, with 11 as the count of junction bases outside the gene matches. CDR1 and CDR2 are drawn from the germline V gene: SGDLS, YYNGEE. Spanning cysteine to phenylalanine, the CDR3 consists of 18 amino acids. The entry retains the CDR3 DNA only, 54 bases that are in frame from base 1. Instrument on record: Illumina HiSeq 2500. Quantitative 5'-RACE with molecular barcodes was the method used to prepare the TCR beta libraries. Turning to the authors' computational methods: A new computational method based on a probabilistic model of VDJ rearrangement was used to identify disease-linked TCR variants. Using fastp trimming at Q25 and MiXCR clonotype assembly, TCRdb reanalyzed the public sequencing data and kept in-frame beta chains. Each entry merges the rows of one CDR3 protein and shows their most common DNA and genes. The V and J calls, along with clone size, are taken from TCRdb and not from the paper's own processing. A total of 650,000 to 800,000 distinct CDR3 sequences appear in this sample, around 17% of them only once. The top ten constitute roughly a fifth of the sample.

The chain joins TRBV9 to TRBJ2-2; 14 central nucleotides agree with TRBD2. The sequence came from a male donor with ankylosing spondylitis. The source material was blood, either unsorted or a sorted T cell fraction (not recorded which). The DNA sequence reads TGTGCCAGCAGTCTAACCGGGACTAGCGGGAGTGGAACCGGGGAGCTGTTTTTT. It translates as CASSLTGTSGSGTGELFF. The variable domain in full, with residues beyond the CDR3 obtained from the reference TRBV9 and TRBJ2-2 genes, is DSGVTQTPKHLITATGQRVTLRCSPRSGDLSVYWYQQSLDQGLQFLIQYYNGEERAKGNILERFSAQQFPDLHSELNLSSLELGDSALYFCASSLTGTSGSGTGELFFGEGSRLTVL.